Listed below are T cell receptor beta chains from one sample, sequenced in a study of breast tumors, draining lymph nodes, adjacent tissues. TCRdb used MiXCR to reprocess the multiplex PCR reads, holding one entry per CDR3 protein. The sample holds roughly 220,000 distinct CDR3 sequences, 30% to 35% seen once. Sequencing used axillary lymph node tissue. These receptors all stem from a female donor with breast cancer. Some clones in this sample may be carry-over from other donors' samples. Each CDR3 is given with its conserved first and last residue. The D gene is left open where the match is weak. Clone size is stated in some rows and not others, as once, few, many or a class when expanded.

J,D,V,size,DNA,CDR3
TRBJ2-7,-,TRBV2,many,TGTGCCAGCTCAACAGCCTACGAGCAGTACTTC,CASSTAYEQYF
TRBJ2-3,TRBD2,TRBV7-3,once,TGTGCCAGCGGACTAGCGGGGGATACGCAGTATTTT,CASGLAGDTQYF
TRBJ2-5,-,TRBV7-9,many,TGTGCCAGCAGCGTCCTGTCGGGGGAAGAGACCCAGTACTTC,CASSVLSGEETQYF
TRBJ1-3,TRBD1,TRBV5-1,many,TGCGCCAGCAGCTTACAGGGGACTTACCTCTCTGGAAACACCATATATTTT,CASSLQGTYLSGNTIYF
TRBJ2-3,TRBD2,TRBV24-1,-,TGTGCCACCAGCCTAGCGGGGGCGACCACAGATACGCAGTATTTT,CATSLAGATTDTQYF
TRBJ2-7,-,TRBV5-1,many,TGCGCCAGCAGCTTGGGCCAGGACCCCTCCTACGAGCAGTACTTC,CASSLGQDPSYEQYF
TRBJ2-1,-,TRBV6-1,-,TGTGCCAGCAGTCAACTCCTGACTTACCCCAATGAGCAGTTCTTC,CASSQLLTYPNEQFF
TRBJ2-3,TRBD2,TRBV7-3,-,TGTGCCAGCAGTCGCGGGAGGTGGACAGATACGCAGTATTTT,CASSRGRWTDTQYF
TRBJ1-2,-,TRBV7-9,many,TGTGCCAGCAGCTTAGGACAGGCTACCAGTCAGTATGGCTACACCTTC,CASSLGQATSQYGYTF
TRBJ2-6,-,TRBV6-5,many,TGTGCCAGCAGTTACTCGGGGTCTGGGGCCAACGTCCTGACTTTC,CASSYSGSGANVLTF
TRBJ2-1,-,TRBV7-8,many,TGTGCCAGCCGAGGAGGGACAATCGCCTACAATGAGCAGTTCTTC,CASRGGTIAYNEQFF
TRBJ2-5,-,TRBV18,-,TGTGCCAGCTCACGACGGGGGCCTCAAGAGACCCAGTACTTC,CASSRRGPQETQYF
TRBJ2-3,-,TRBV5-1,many,TGCGCCAGCAGCACAGGACCGTTTGGATCAGATACGCAGTATTTT,CASSTGPFGSDTQYF
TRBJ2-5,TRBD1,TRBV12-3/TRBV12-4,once,TGTGCCAGCAGTCCTGGGACAGCCTTCACCGGGGAGACCCAGTACTTC,CASSPGTAFTGETQYF
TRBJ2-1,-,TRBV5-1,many,TGCGCCAGCAGCTTGGTTAGGGGGGCGATCTACAATGAGCAGTTCTTC,CASSLVRGAIYNEQFF
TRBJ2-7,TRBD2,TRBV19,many,TGTGCCAGTAGTTCCCAGATAGGGAGGGGCTACGAGCAGTACTTC,CASSSQIGRGYEQYF
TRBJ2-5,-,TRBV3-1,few,TGTGCCAGCAGCCAAGATATGGGTGGGGAGACCCAGTACTTC,CASSQDMGGETQYF
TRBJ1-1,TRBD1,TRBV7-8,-,TGTGCCAGCAGCTTAGGGTACAGGGGAGTAACTGAAGCTTTCTTT,CASSLGYRGVTEAFF
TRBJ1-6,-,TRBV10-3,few,TGTGCCATCAGTCAGGAGATTAATTCACCCCTCCACTTT,CAISQEINSPLHF
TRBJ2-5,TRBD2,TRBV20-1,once,TGCAGTGCTAGGGGAGCGGGAGGGGCTTTCCAAGAGACCCAGTACTTC,CSARGAGGAFQETQYF
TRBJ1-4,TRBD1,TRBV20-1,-,TGCAGTAAAACCCCCCGGGACAGGGGAGAGGAAAAACTGTTTTTT,CSKTPRDRGEEKLFF
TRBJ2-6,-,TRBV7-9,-,TGTGCCAGCAGCTTCGGACAGGGGGCCAACGTCCTGACTTTC,CASSFGQGANVLTF
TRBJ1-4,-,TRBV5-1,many,TGCGCCAGCAGCTTGGACGGGTTGGGAAATGAAAAACTGTTTTTT,CASSLDGLGNEKLFF
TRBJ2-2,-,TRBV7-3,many,TGTGCCAGCAGCTTATCGGCCGGGCGGGACACCGGGGAGCTGTTTTTT,CASSLSAGRDTGELFF
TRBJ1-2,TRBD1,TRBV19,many,TGTGCCAGTAGTGCGAGGACAGGGAGTGGCTACACCTTC,CASSARTGSGYTF
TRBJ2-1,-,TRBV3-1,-,TGTGCCGGCAGCCACAGGGTCAGGGCCTACAATGAGCAGTTCTTC,CAGSHRVRAYNEQFF